Sequencing of this TCR beta chain was carried out in a study of T cells after yellow fever vaccination (dated by TCRdb to the late 2010s). For context, the study as a whole: The SMART-Seq v4 Ultra Low Input RNA kit was used to prepare libraries from fractions with low cell numbers. Two healthy male donors, one aged 18 to 30 and one aged 30 to 40 years, were included in the cohort. To track T-cell clones before and after primary and booster YFV17D yellow fever vaccination, bulk TCR alpha and beta repertoires were sequenced longitudinally. Bulk PBMC replicates and cell subsets were isolated from blood drawn at multiple timepoints before and after both primary and secondary immunization.

The investigation overall reported the following: The secondary T-cell response was weaker than the primary response but faster, peaking on day 5 instead of day 15. A small share of clonotypes was detected in both CD4 and CD8 compartments, with the overlap likely arising from convergent recombination. Most clones expanded after primary vaccination were re-detected after the booster (about 95% of CD4 and roughly 87% of CD8), suggesting broad memory maintenance. Computational filtering was required because FACS-sorted repertoires could contain abundant contaminating clonotypes from the bulk population. Only a couple of donors were included in the study, so the extent to which the findings can be generalized is limited.

This specimen's treatment or condition label, per the study, means: live attenuated yellow fever vaccine strain. At each blood-draw timepoint, two biological replicates of bulk PBMCs were collected. PBMCs were isolated from peripheral blood using a standard Ficoll-Paque protocol. RNA was extracted with TriZol from bulk PBMCs, CD4 and CD8 fractions, and dextramer-positive and dextramer-negative fractions. The trim is 3 bases for V and 2 bases for J, with a gap of 17 bases between the germline ends. From its cysteine to its phenylalanine, the CDR3 spans 16 amino acids. The DNA shown is the 48-base CDR3, in frame from base 1. CDR1 and CDR2 (SQVTM, ANQGSEA) derive from the germline V gene. At least ten counts were recorded for this clonotype. The target of this receptor is not known. One base away there is no much larger clone; base qualities are not given. The run used an Illumina NovaSeq 6000. TCR cDNA was made using 5'RACE template switching, a step that added a universal primer site and unique molecular identifiers. Priming of cDNA synthesis was performed from both the TCR alpha and TCR beta constant segments. Two PCR steps were used to amplify libraries, with sample barcodes and sequencing adapters being added in the second step. Libraries were sequenced on Illumina HiSeq 2500 (2x100 bp) or NovaSeq (2x150 bp). As for how the authors treated the data: Demultiplexing of reads and collapsing into UMI consensus sequences were performed with MIGEC, and V(D)J alignment was carried out with MiXCR. Clonotypes responding to the vaccine were identified with edgeR on replicate PBMC samples, with the criteria of FDR below 0.01 and a log2 fold change above 5 up to day 15. Each bulk clonotype received a CD4 or CD8 identity based on whether the sequenced CD4 or CD8 repertoire contained that clonotype at higher abundance. The raw public reads went through TCRdb reprocessing: fastp at Q25, MiXCR clone calling, in-frame beta chains kept. Rows matching on CDR3 protein sequence are summarized as one entry with the most common DNA and genes. TCRdb's processing, not the study's, gives the V and J calls here. Present in this sample are hundreds of thousands of distinct CDR3 sequences, around 3.6% of which were seen just once. 23% of the sample is held by the ten biggest clonotypes.

The sequencing used PBMCs, collected on the day of the yellow fever booster vaccination. This TCR was sampled from a man aged 18 to 35 who received the YFV17D yellow fever vaccine. The chain was built from TRBV29-1 and TRBJ2-1, with the D call perhaps TRBD1 or TRBD2, each one matching 5 bases. The CDR3: CSVESPGRITYNEQFF. The DNA sequence follows: TGCAGCGTTGAGTCACCGGGACGGATAACCTACAATGAGCAGTTCTTC.